One and the same sample provided the 14 T cell receptor beta chains below, sequenced in a study of cytomegalovirus exposure and HLA in healthy donors. The study ran its PCR with 60 Vbeta and 13 Jbeta primers. Produced via immunoSEQ multiplex PCR; TCRdb's table is partial and in-frame only. This table has approximately 100,000 clones, less than 10% appearing once. Sequencing input: PBMCs. The source is a man aged 45 to 65 in good health and CMV-seropositive.

J is TRBJ2-3 and V is TRBV7-3, with 9 bases fitting TRBD1. The germline V gene has CDR1 SGHTA and CDR2 FQGTGA. The CDR3 consists of 14 residues. The ends lost 4 bases at V and 5 bases at J; junction bases unmatched: 4. This CDR3 is CASSYTGGRDTQYF. DNA of the CDR3: TGTGCCAGCAGCTATACAGGGGGCCGAGATACGCAGTATTTT.

J is TRBJ1-1 and V is TRBV7-9; D unclear. V shed 5 bases and J shed 1 base, with 14 bases lying between them. The CDR3 loop spans 15 amino acids. Per the germline V gene, CDR1 is SEHNR and CDR2 is FQNEAQ (reference sequence). The CDR3 DNA is TGTGCCAGCAGCCCAATCCGCACTTCGAACACTGAAGCTTTCTTT. Translation gives CASSPIRTSNTEAFF.

The chain uses TRBV4-3 and TRBJ1-2, with a possible D match to TRBD1 (5 bases). Trimming left V 0 bases short and J 2 bases short, with 13 bases between. Germline V CDR1 and CDR2: LGHNA, YSLEER. The CDR3 covers 16 residues. CDR3 DNA: TGCGCCAGCAGCCAAGATCTGGGGGGTCTCAACTATGGCTACACCTTC. Its translation is CASSQDLGGLNYGYTF.

This clone was seen a handful of times. The chain combines TRBV30 with TRBJ1-2, with TRBD1 as a possible D gene (6 bases). V lost 2 bases and J 4 bases, leaving 11 bases between the germline ends. The V gene's germline CDR1 is GTSNPN and CDR2 SVGIG (reference sequence). This CDR3 is built from 13 residues. The CDR3 DNA reads as TGTGCCTGGAGTCCAGGGGTCGGCTATGGCTACACCTTC. Its protein is CAWSPGVGYGYTF.

The chain recombines TRBV14 with TRBJ1-1; D gene ambiguous. The CDR3 contains 12 residues. V shed 4 bases and J shed 5 bases, with 8 bases lying between them. CDR1 is SGHDN and CDR2 is FVKESK in the germline V gene. The CDR3 DNA reads TGTGCCAGCAGCCCCCAGGTGACTGAAGCTTTCTTT. Protein: CASSPQVTEAFF.

J is TRBJ1-5 and V is TRBV30; a weak D match, TRBD1 (5 bases). Trimming cost V 0 bases and J 4 bases, with 13 bases left between them. This CDR3 contains 15 residues. Looked up from germline, CDR1 is GTSNPN and CDR2 is SVGIG (reference sequence). Here the CDR3 DNA reads TGTGCCTGGAGTGTAGAGGGAGGGGCAAATCAGCCCCAGCATTTT. This codes for CAWSVEGGANQPQHF.

This chain links TRBV5-1 with TRBJ1-6; TRBD1 matches 9 bases. The V gene end was trimmed by 4 bases and the J gene end by 4 bases; junction bases not matched to a gene: 9. Germline V gene data show CDR1 as SGHRS and CDR2 as YFSETQ. The CDR3 length is 17 residues. CDR3 sequence reads: CASSTGTGQLYNSPLHF. The CDR3 DNA reads TGCGCCAGCAGCACAGGGACAGGGCAATTATATAATTCACCCCTCCACTTT. Looking up the rest from reference TRBV5-1 and TRBJ1-6 gives the full variable domain: KAGVTQTPRYLIKTRGQQVTLSCSPISGHRSVSWYQQTPGQGLQFLFEYFSETQRNKGNFPGRFSGRQFSNSRSEMNVSTLELGDSALYLCASSTGTGQLYNSPLHFGNGTRLTVT.

This clone was recorded a few times. The rearrangement uses TRBV30 and TRBJ1-2, with 11 bases fitting TRBD1. With 4 bases clipped from V and 1 base from J, the junction kept 8 bases outside the gene matches. The CDR3 is 16 residues long. CDR1 GTSNPN and CDR2 SVGIG come from the germline V gene (reference sequence). In DNA, the CDR3 is TGTGCCTGGAAAGAGGACAGGGGGCGATTTAACTATGGCTACACCTTC. This codes for CAWKEDRGRFNYGYTF.

This clone was counted between two and nine times. V is TRBV6-1 and J is TRBJ2-4; D may be TRBD2 (5 bases). With 2 bases removed from V and 4 bases from J, the gap between germline ends came to 9 bases. Germline V gene data show CDR1 as MNHNS and CDR2 as SASEGT. There are 14 residues in the CDR3. CDR3 region: CASSELRGKNIQYF. As DNA, the CDR3 is TGTGCCAGCAGTGAATTAAGAGGGAAAAACATTCAGTACTTC.

The chain combines TRBV20-1 with TRBJ1-1, with D perhaps TRBD1 (6 bases). V gave up 5 bases and J gave up 10 bases, with 14 bases separating them. The CDR3 is made up of 11 amino acids. The germline gives CDR1 DFQATT, CDR2 SNEGSKA (reference sequence). The CDR3 sequence is CSALLGGRAFF. CDR3 sequence (DNA): TGCAGTGCTTTACTAGGGGGACGAGCTTTCTTT.

V and J are TRBV13 and TRBJ2-5, with 10 bases fitting TRBD1. The ends lost 4 bases at V and 5 bases at J; junction bases unmatched: 7. CDR3 length: 15 amino acids. Germline V lookup: CDR1 PRHDT, CDR2 FYEKMQ (reference sequence). CDR3 coding DNA: TGTGCCAGCAGCTACCGACAGGGGGCTCGGGAGACCCAGTACTTC. This translates into CASSYRQGARETQYF.

This clone has only a few counts. The chain joins TRBV4-1 to TRBJ2-3, with 14 bases aligning to TRBD2. V was clipped by 0 bases and J by 8 bases; unmatched bases: 4. The CDR3 consists of 16 residues. In germline, CDR1 is MGHRA, CDR2 YSYEKL. The CDR3: CASSQDEGLAGVTQYF. CDR3 DNA sequence: TGCGCCAGCAGCCAAGATGAGGGACTAGCGGGAGTTACGCAGTATTTT.

The chain combines TRBV27 with TRBJ1-2; D is uncertain. Germline-derived CDR1 and CDR2 are MNHEY and SMNVEV (reference sequence). V was cut by 4 bases and J by 5 bases, with 20 bases left in between. The CDR3 totals 16 residues. DNA for the CDR3: TGTGCCAGCAGTTCCCGACATGACAACAAAGTATATGGCTACACCTTC. This encodes CASSSRHDNKVYGYTF.

The gene calls are TRBV6-1 and TRBJ2-5, with D perhaps TRBD2 (7 bases). The J call may be mistaken, given a closer DNA end match to TRBJ2-7. Germline lookup yields CDR1 MNHNS and CDR2 SASEGT. CDR3 length: 15 residues. In DNA, the CDR3 is TGTGCCAGCACCTCGGCGGGGGCTGGTAACTACGAGCAGTACTTC. This encodes CASTSAGAGNYEQYF.